The 20 T cell receptor beta chains given below trace back to one sample, sequenced in a study of cytomegalovirus exposure and HLA in healthy donors. Amplification used 60 Vbeta primers and 13 Jbeta primers. The assay was immunoSEQ multiplex PCR, and TCRdb's table has in-frame clones only and misses some. The sample records 150,000 or so clones, around 80% being singletons. Sequencing was carried out using PBMCs. All receptors derive from a woman aged 45-60 years in good health and CMV-seropositive.

The J gene is TRBJ2-1, the V gene TRBV11-3, with D possibly TRBD2 on 6 matching bases. The V end was cut by 4 bases, the J end by 4 bases, with 14 bases between. CDR1 and CDR2 (germline): SGHNT, YENEEA. This CDR3 is 15 amino acids long. Here the CDR3 DNA reads TGTGCCAGCAGCTCCGGAGGGCCGGAATACAATGAGCAGTTCTTC. Protein product: CASSSGGPEYNEQFF.

This clone was recorded once. J is TRBJ2-3 and V is TRBV27; 9 bases are a match to TRBD2. Germline trimming cut 3 bases from V and 2 bases from J; bases unmatched to any gene: 12. The CDR3 sequence is 18 residues long. In germline, CDR1 is MNHEY, CDR2 SMNVEV (reference sequence). The CDR3 is CASSFTPPAGGHTDTQYF. The DNA for the CDR3 is TGTGCCAGCAGTTTTACACCTCCAGCGGGGGGCCACACAGATACGCAGTATTTT.

The V call is TRBV15, the J call TRBJ1-5; D remains unclear. CDR1 is LNHNV and CDR2 is YYDKDF in the germline V gene (reference sequence). V gave up 3 bases and J gave up 8 bases, with 8 bases separating them. The CDR3 totals 12 residues. CDR3 protein: CATSRRAEPQHF. The DNA of the CDR3 is TGTGCCACCAGCAGGCGGGCGGAGCCCCAGCATTTT.

This clone was detected once. DNA for the CDR3: TGCAGTAACAGAAAAGCTTTCTTT. It yields the protein CSNRKAFF. V usage is TRBV20-1 and J usage is TRBJ1-1; D remains unclear. Trimming pared 8 bases from V and 9 bases from J, leaving 7 bases between. Looked up from germline, CDR1 is DFQATT and CDR2 is SNEGSKA (reference sequence). The CDR3 spans 8 residues.

This chain connects TRBV5-4 to TRBJ2-1; the D gene is possibly TRBD1 (5 bases). CDR1 is SGHNT, CDR2 YYREEE, per germline (reference sequence). The CDR3 is made up of 13 amino acids. The ends were cut back, 2 bases at V and 8 bases at J, with 11 bases in the middle. The CDR3 nucleotides are TGTGCCAGCAGCTTAGTGACAGTCGATGAGCAGTTCTTC. Its protein is CASSLVTVDEQFF.

This clone has only a few counts. The chain has TRBV4-2 and TRBJ1-5, with 7 bases fitting TRBD1. The CDR3 extends over 14 amino acids. The germline CDR1 and CDR2 sequences are LGHNA and YNFKEQ. V lost 4 bases, J lost 6 bases, and 6 bases stayed unmatched. The CDR3, as DNA: TGTGCCAGCAGCCCTGGGCAGGGGGGTCAGCCCCAGCATTTT. This sequence encodes CASSPGQGGQPQHF.

The chain carries TRBV6-6 and TRBJ2-7; weak D call: TRBD1 (6 bases). There are 16 residues in the CDR3. CDR1 is MNHNY, CDR2 SVGAGI, per germline (reference sequence). Trimming stripped 7 bases from V and 3 bases from J, with 22 bases between. Written as DNA, the CDR3 is TGTGCCAGCAAACCCCCCGGACAGTTAGAGGACTACGAGCAGTACTTC. Translating gives CASKPPGQLEDYEQYF.

This clone was counted a single time. The V gene is TRBV18, the J gene TRBJ2-7; possible D gene TRBD1, 6 bases. With 6 bases removed from V and 1 base from J, the gap between germline ends came to 10 bases. This CDR3 comprises 13 residues. CDR1 KGHSH and CDR2 LQKENI come from the germline V gene. The CDR3: CASSDRRSYEQYF. CDR3 coding DNA: TGTGCCAGCTCTGACAGGCGATCCTACGAGCAGTACTTC.

The chain carries TRBV2 and TRBJ1-1; possible D gene TRBD1, 6 bases. Germline CDR1 SNHLY, CDR2 FYNNEI. V was cut by 7 bases and J by 0 bases, with 18 bases left in between. The CDR3 loop spans 16 amino acids. CDR3 sequence reads: CASKLQRGQMNTEAFF. CDR3 nucleotides: TGTGCCAGCAAACTCCAGCGAGGACAGATGAACACTGAAGCTTTCTTT.

The rearrangement uses TRBV5-1 and TRBJ2-1; TRBD2 aligns across 7 bases. The CDR3 loop spans 15 amino acids. Trimming at V came to 2 bases and at J to 0 bases, leaving 2 bases not matched to a gene. CDR1 SGHRS and CDR2 YFSETQ come from the germline V gene. CDR3 bases: TGCGCCAGCAGCTTAGGCGGGAGCTCCTACAATGAGCAGTTCTTC. This encodes CASSLGGSSYNEQFF.

The gene calls are TRBV12-5 and TRBJ1-2; 9 nucleotides line up with TRBD1. V shed 5 bases and J 8 bases; nucleotides not matched to a gene: 6. Germline V CDR1 and CDR2: LGHNT, FRNRAP. The CDR3 extends over 13 amino acids. This CDR3 reads CASGTGQGRGYTF. The CDR3 nucleotides read TGTGCTAGTGGTACGGGACAGGGAAGGGGCTACACCTTC.

V and J are TRBV4-2 and TRBJ1-3, with 9 bases identical to TRBD1. The CDR3 consists of 18 residues. Trimming cost V 4 bases and J 1 base; bases outside gene matches: 11. Germline-derived CDR1 and CDR2 are LGHNA and YNFKEQ. The CDR3 nucleotides read TGTGCCAGCAGCCGTCCGGGACAGGGTATTCATTCTGGAAACACCATATATTTT. It translates to CASSRPGQGIHSGNTIYF.

CDR3 amino acids: CSVPGQGGTEAFF. The CDR3 DNA reads TGCAGCGTGCCGGGACAGGGGGGTACTGAAGCTTTCTTT. This sequence joins TRBV29-1 and TRBJ1-1, with 11 bases lining up with TRBD1. Germline CDR1 reads SQVTM; CDR2 reads ANQGSEA. J gave up 5 bases and V 6 bases, and 5 bases lay outside the gene matches. This CDR3 spans 13 amino acids.

The chain links TRBV25-1 to TRBJ2-1; 7 bases agree with TRBD2. The CDR3 is 15 amino acids. The V segment lost 6 bases and the J segment 8 bases; nucleotides outside the gene matches: 13. Germline lookup yields CDR1 MGHDK and CDR2 SYGVNS. The CDR3, as DNA: TGTGCCAGCAGCGGGGACTACCCAACAGCCGATGAGCAGTTCTTC. Translation gives CASSGDYPTADEQFF.

The rearrangement links TRBV4-2 to TRBJ1-5; TRBD1 matches 10 bases. V lost 3 bases, J lost 6 bases, and 14 bases stayed unmatched. There are 18 residues in the CDR3. In germline, CDR1 is LGHNA, CDR2 YNFKEQ. The CDR3 spells CASSQYYGTGDPSQPQHF. CDR3 sequence (DNA): TGTGCCAGCAGCCAGTATTACGGGACAGGGGACCCGAGTCAGCCCCAGCATTTT.

The J gene is TRBJ2-5, the V gene TRBV6-5; no definite D call. The V end was cut by 0 bases, the J end by 1 base, with 6 bases between. Looked up from germline, CDR1 is MNHEY and CDR2 is SVGAGI. This CDR3 has 14 residues. Here the CDR3 DNA reads TGTGCCAGCAGTTACTCGCGCACCCAAGAGACCCAGTACTTC. This translates into CASSYSRTQETQYF.

This clone has a single count. The chain has TRBV6-1 and TRBJ1-2; D call uncertain. The CDR3 contains 13 residues. Germline CDR1 reads MNHNS; CDR2 reads SASEGT. V lost 11 bases, J lost 2 bases, and 15 bases lay in between. The CDR3 DNA sequence: TGTGCCTCGGTGTGGAGTTCGAACTATGGCTACACCTTC. Amino acid sequence: CASVWSSNYGYTF.

The V and J genes are TRBV5-4 and TRBJ2-3; 8 positions agree with TRBD2. Germline V gene lookup returns CDR1 SGHNT and CDR2 YYREEE (reference sequence). The CDR3 loop spans 18 amino acids. V was pared by 0 bases and J by 0 bases, with 9 bases of the junction left unmatched. DNA for the CDR3: TGTGCCAGCAGCTTGGAAGTAAGCGGGGGCGGGAGCACAGATACGCAGTATTTT. This codes for CASSLEVSGGGSTDTQYF.

This clone was seen a few times. This chain uses TRBV30 with TRBJ2-7; 8 bases align to TRBD2. Germline V gene lookup returns CDR1 GTSNPN and CDR2 SVGIG (reference sequence). CDR3 length: 13 amino acids. V shed 2 bases, J shed 4 bases, and the junction held 4 bases outside the gene matches. The CDR3: CAWSLAGTYEQYF. CDR3 DNA: TGTGCCTGGAGTTTAGCGGGAACTTACGAGCAGTACTTC.

This sequence joins TRBV9 and TRBJ2-2, with D possibly being TRBD1 (6 bases). This CDR3 region has 16 residues. The germline V and J ends were trimmed by 3 bases and 5 bases, with 17 bases remaining between them. CDR1 and CDR2 from the germline V gene are SGDLS and YYNGEE. The CDR3 spells CASSARDTTATGELFF. As DNA, the CDR3 is TGTGCCAGCAGCGCCCGGGACACCACGGCAACCGGGGAGCTGTTTTTT.